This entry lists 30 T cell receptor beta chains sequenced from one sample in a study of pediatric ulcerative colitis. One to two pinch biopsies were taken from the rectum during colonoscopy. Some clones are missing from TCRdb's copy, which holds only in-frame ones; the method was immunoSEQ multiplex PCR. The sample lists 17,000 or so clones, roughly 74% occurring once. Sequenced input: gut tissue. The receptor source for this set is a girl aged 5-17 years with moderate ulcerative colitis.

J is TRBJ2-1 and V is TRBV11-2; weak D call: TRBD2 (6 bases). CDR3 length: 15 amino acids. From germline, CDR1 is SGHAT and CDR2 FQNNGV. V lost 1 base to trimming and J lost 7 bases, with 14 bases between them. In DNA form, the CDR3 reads TGTGCCAGCAGCTTAGTCCTTGGACGGGGGAATGAGCAGTTCTTC. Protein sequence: CASSLVLGRGNEQFF.

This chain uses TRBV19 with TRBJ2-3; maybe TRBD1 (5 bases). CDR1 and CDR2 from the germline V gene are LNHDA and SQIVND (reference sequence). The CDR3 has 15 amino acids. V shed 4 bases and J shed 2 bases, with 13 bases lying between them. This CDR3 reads CASSTRVGSTDTQYF. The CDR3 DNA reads TGTGCCAGTAGTACCAGGGTCGGGTCCACAGATACGCAGTATTTT.

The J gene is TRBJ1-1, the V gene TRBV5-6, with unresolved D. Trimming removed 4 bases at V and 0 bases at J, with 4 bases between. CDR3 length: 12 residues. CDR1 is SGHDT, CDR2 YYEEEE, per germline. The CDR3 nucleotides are TGTGCCAGCAGCCTCATGAACACTGAAGCTTTCTTT. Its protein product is CASSLMNTEAFF.

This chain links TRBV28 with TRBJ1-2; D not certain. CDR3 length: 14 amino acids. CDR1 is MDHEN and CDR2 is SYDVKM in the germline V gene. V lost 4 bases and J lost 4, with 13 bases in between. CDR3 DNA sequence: TGTGCCAGCAGTTCCCCCGCAGGCGTCTATGGCTACACCTTC. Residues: CASSSPAGVYGYTF.

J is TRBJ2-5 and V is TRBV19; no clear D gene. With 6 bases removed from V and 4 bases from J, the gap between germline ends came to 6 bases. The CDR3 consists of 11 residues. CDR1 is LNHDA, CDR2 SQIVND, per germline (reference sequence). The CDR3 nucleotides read TGTGCCAGTAGCGTCAGAGAGACCCAGTACTTC. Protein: CASSVRETQYF.

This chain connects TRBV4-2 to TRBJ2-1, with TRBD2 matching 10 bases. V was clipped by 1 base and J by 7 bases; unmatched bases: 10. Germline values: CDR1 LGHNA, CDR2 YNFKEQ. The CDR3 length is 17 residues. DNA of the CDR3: TGTGCCAGCAGCCAAGCCCAACTAGCGGGGTCAGCGAATGAGCAGTTCTTC. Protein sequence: CASSQAQLAGSANEQFF.

CDR3 protein: CASSLISGGPWEKLFF. The CDR3, as DNA: TGTGCCAGCAGTCTCATCTCGGGGGGGCCTTGGGAAAAACTGTTTTTT. The chain joins TRBV27 to TRBJ1-4; the D gene is possibly TRBD1 (6 bases). Germline loops: CDR1 MNHEY, CDR2 SMNVEV (reference sequence). The CDR3 is made up of 16 amino acids. The germline V and J ends were trimmed by 5 bases and 8 bases, with 21 bases remaining between them.

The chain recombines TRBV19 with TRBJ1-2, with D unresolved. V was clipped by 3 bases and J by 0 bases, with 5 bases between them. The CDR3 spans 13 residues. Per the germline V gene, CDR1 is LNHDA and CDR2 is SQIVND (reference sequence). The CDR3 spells CASSMVPNYGYTF. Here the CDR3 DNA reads TGTGCCAGTAGTATGGTACCTAACTATGGCTACACCTTC.

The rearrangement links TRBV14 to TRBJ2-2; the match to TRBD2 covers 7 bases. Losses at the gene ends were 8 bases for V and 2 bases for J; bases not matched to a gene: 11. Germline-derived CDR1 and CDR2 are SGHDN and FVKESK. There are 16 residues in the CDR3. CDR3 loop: CASASTAGVNTGELFF. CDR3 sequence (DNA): TGTGCCAGCGCGTCAACGGCGGGGGTAAACACCGGGGAGCTGTTTTTT.

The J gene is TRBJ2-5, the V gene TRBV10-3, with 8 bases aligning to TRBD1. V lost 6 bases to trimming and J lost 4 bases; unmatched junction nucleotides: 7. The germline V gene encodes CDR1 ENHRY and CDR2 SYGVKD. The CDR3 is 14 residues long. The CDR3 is CAISADREVETQYF. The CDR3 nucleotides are TGTGCCATCAGCGCGGACAGGGAAGTAGAGACCCAGTACTTC.

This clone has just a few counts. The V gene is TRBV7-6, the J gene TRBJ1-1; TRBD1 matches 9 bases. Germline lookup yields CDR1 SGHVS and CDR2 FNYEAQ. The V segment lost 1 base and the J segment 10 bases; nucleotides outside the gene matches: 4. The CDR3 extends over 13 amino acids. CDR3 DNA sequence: TGTGCCAGCAGCTTAGGCCCGACAGGGGGAGCTTTCTTT. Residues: CASSLGPTGGAFF.

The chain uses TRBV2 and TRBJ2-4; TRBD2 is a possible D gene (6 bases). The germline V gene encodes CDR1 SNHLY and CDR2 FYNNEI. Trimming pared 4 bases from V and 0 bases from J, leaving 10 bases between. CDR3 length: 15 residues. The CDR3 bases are TGTGCCAGCAGTGCACGGGGACTAGCCAAAAACATTCAGTACTTC. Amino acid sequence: CASSARGLAKNIQYF. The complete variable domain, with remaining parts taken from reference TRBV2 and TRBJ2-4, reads EPEVTQTPSHQVTQMGQEVILRCVPISNHLYFYWYRQILGQKVEFLVSFYNNEISEKSEIFDDQFSVERPDGSNFTLKIRSTKLEDSAMYFCASSARGLAKNIQYFGAGTRLSVL.

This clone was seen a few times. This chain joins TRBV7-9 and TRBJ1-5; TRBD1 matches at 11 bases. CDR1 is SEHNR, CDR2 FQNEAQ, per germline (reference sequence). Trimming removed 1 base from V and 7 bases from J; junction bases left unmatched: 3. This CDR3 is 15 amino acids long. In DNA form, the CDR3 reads TGTGCCAGCAGCTTAGGGACAGGGGGCTTCCAGCCCCAGCATTTT. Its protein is CASSLGTGGFQPQHF.

Written as DNA, the CDR3 is TGTGCCAGCACTAGTCTGGCGGGAGGGTACAATGAGCAGTTCTTC. This gives the protein CASTSLAGGYNEQFF. V and J are TRBV2 and TRBJ2-1, with 9 bases fitting TRBD2. Germline lookup yields CDR1 SNHLY and CDR2 FYNNEI. V was clipped by 7 bases and J by 4 bases; unmatched bases: 8. The CDR3 runs 15 residues.

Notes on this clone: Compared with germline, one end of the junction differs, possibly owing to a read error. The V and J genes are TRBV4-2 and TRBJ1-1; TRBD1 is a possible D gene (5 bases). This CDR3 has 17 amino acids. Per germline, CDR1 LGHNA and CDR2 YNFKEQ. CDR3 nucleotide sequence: TGTGCCAGCAGGCAAGCGGATTCCCCGGGGACGAACACTGAAGCTTTCTTT. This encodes CASRQADSPGTNTEAFF.

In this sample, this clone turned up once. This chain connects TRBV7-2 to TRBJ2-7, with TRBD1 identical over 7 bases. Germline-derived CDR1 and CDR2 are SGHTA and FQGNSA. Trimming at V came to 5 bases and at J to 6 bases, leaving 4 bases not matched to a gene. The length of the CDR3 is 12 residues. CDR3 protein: CASSTDRAEQYF. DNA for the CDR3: TGTGCCAGCAGCACTGACAGGGCCGAGCAGTACTTC.

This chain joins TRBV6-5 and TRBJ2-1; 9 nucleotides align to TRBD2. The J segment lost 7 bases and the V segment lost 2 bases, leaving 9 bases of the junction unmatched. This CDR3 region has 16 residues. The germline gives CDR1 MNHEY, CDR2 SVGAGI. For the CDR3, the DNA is TGTGCCAGCAGTTACGATTCCCTAGCGGGATCAAATGAGCAGTTCTTC. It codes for CASSYDSLAGSNEQFF.

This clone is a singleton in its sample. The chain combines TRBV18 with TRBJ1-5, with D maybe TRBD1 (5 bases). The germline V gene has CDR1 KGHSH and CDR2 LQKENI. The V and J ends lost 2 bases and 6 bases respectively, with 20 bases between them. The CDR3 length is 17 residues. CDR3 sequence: CASSPRRGTTERQPQHF. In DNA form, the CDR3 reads TGTGCCAGCTCACCAAGGCGAGGGACGACGGAACGTCAGCCCCAGCATTTT.

The CDR3 DNA reads as TGTGCCAGCAGCTTCCGGACAGGGTTCCAAAAACTGTTTTTT. Encoded protein: CASSFRTGFQKLFF. The chain couples TRBV5-6 to TRBJ1-4, with 8 bases lining up with TRBD1. Germline V gene lookup returns CDR1 SGHDT and CDR2 YYEEEE. The V gene end was trimmed by 2 bases and the J gene end by 9 bases; junction bases not matched to a gene: 6. CDR3 length: 14 residues.

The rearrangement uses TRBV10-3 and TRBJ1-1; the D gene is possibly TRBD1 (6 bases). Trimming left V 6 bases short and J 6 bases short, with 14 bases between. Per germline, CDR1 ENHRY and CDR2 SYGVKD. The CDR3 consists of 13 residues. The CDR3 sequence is CAIRRGRVAEAFF. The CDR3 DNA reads TGTGCCATCAGACGGGGGCGAGTGGCTGAAGCTTTCTTT.

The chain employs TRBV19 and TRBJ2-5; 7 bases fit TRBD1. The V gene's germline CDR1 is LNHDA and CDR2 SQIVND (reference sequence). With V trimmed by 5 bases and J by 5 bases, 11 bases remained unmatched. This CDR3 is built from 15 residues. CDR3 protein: CASSATGTEGETQYF. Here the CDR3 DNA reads TGTGCCAGTAGTGCAACCGGGACAGAAGGGGAGACCCAGTACTTC.

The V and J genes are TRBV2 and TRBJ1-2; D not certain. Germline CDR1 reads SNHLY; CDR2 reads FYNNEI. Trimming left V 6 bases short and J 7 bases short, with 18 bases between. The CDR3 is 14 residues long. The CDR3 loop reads CASSPIGGESGYTF. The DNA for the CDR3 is TGTGCCAGCAGCCCGATCGGTGGAGAGTCTGGCTACACCTTC.

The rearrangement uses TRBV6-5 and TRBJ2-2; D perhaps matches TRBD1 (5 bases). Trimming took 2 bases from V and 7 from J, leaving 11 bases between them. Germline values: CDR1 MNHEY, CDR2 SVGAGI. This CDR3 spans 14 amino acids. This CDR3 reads CASSYTRVVGELFF. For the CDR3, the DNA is TGTGCCAGCAGTTACACCAGGGTGGTCGGGGAGCTGTTTTTT.

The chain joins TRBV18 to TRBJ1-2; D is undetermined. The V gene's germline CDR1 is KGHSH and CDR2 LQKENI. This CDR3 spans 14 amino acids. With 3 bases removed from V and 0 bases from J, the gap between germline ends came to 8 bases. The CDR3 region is CASSPTESNYGYTF. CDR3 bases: TGTGCCAGCTCACCTACAGAGTCTAACTATGGCTACACCTTC.

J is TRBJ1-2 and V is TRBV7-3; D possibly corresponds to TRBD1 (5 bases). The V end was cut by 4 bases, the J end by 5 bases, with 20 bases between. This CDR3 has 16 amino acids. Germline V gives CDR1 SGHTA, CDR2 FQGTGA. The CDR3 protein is CASSSGPNEGLYGYTF. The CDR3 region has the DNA TGTGCCAGCAGCTCAGGACCCAACGAGGGGTTATATGGCTACACCTTC.

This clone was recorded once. The CDR3 is CASSQVVRGRTDTQYF. The CDR3 region has the DNA TGTGCCAGCAGCCAAGTTGTCAGGGGGCGGACAGATACGCAGTATTTT. The J gene is TRBJ2-3, the V gene TRBV4-2; 8 bases fit TRBD1. The V and J ends lost 1 base and 3 bases, in that order; junction bases with no gene match: 6. Germline V gene sequence: CDR1 LGHNA, CDR2 YNFKEQ. The CDR3 is 16 amino acids.

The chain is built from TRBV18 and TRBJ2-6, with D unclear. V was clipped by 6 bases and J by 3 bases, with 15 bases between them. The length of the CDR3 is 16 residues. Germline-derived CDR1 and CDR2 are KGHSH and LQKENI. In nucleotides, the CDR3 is TGTGCCAGCTCGCCGGTTAGGGCTGATGGGGCCAACGTCCTGACTTTC. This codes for CASSPVRADGANVLTF.

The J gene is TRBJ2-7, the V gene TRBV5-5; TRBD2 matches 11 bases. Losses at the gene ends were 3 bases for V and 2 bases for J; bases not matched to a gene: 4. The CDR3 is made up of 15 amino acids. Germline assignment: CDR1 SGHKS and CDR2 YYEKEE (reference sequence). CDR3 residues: CASSWGLAEAYEQYF. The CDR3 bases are TGTGCCAGCAGCTGGGGACTAGCGGAAGCCTACGAGCAGTACTTC.

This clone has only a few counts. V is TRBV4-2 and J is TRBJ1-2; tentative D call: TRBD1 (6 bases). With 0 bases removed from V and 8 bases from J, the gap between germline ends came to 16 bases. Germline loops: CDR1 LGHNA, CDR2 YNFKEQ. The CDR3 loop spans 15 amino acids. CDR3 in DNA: TGTGCCAGCAGCCAAGATCTGGGGGGGGCCCAAGGCTACACCTTC. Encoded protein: CASSQDLGGAQGYTF.

CDR3 sequence: CAWRPGWKSNEQFF. The DNA of the CDR3 is TGTGCCTGGAGACCGGGCTGGAAGAGTAATGAGCAGTTCTTC. The chain uses TRBV30 and TRBJ2-1, with D unresolved. Germline CDR1 is GTSNPN and CDR2 is SVGIG (reference sequence). The CDR3 consists of 14 residues. Deletions cut 3 bases from V and 7 bases from J, with 16 bases between. The full variable domain, with the rest looked up from reference TRBV30 and TRBJ2-1, is SQTIHQWPATLVQPVGSPLSLECTVEGTSNPNLYWYRQAAGRGLQLLFYSVGIGQISSEVPQNLSASRPQDRQFILSSKKLLLSDSGFYLCAWRPGWKSNEQFFGPGTRLTVL.